Here is one TCR beta chain with its context. No cognate antigen has been identified for it. Base-call qualities are not available, and no considerably larger clone is one nucleotide away. One collaborating source in Seattle enrolled patients while the patients were actively infected and followed the patients over time throughout the course of disease. The collaborating institutions used their own protocols to collect whole blood in K2EDTA tubes. For TCRbeta analysis, collaborators shipped samples as frozen whole blood, isolated PBMCs, or DNA extracted from either of those sample types. TCRbeta CDR3 regions were amplified from genomic DNA using the immunoSEQ Assay, a bias-controlled multiplex PCR. The original methods were these. The number of nucleated cells in each sample was estimated from the amplification of reference gene primers within the assay. To quantify the absolute abundance of each unique TCRbeta CDR3 rearrangement, sequence reads were collapsed and filtered. Productive Simpson clonality was computed per sample as the square root of Simpson's diversity index over productive rearrangements. The clones in this table, taken by TCRdb from immuneACCESS, are in-frame only. Not every clone is retained; where verified, under half of the shortfall comes from an unresolved V gene, and the cause of the rest is unknown. V and J calls plus clone size are reproduced from that table; the DNA served to infer D and trimming. Counted in this sample were almost 400,000 clones; approximately 87% of them appeared once. Clones ranked in the top ten supply roughly 2.1% of the sample.

This specimen belongs to a study of blood T cell repertoires in COVID-19 (dated by TCRdb to the early 2020s). Regarding the study in general: Samples from collaborators originated in the United States, Italy and Spain and spanned both the acute and convalescent phases of COVID-19. Samples were obtained from the ongoing ImmuneRACE study (first 160 participants) and from over 1,000 subjects provided by 6 global collaborators. The repertoires were made available in a free public database intended to serve as a resource for research on the immune response to SARS-CoV-2. The dataset comprised deeply sampled blood TCRbeta repertoires from subjects exposed to, actively infected with, or recovered from COVID-19. The material from the prospective study consisted of cDNA or gDNA derived from T cells, B-cell-depleted T cells, or PBMCs. Where available, HLA class I and class II types were obtained from metadata supplied by the sample provider rather than from assay-based typing. The sample metadata nearly always contained a de-identified subject ID, COVID-19 status, age in years and sex.

What the study reported, not specific to this receptor: The amount of clinical and demographic metadata varied by source and participant and was provided uncurated.

CDR1 is given as MNHEY and CDR2 as SMNVEV, both from the germline V gene (reference sequence). Trimming costs V 5 bases and J 3 bases, and their ends lie 7 bases apart. From the cysteine through the phenylalanine, the CDR3 covers 12 amino acids. Just CDR3 DNA is preserved here, 36 bases in frame from base 1. The rearrangement combines TRBV27 with TRBJ1-2; no confident D gene assignment can be made. This receptor was taken from an older woman with COVID-19, enrolled during active disease. Sequencing was done on a sample of peripheral blood. DNA sequence: TGTGCCAGCAGTCACGGTCACTATGGCTACACCTTC. Translation gives CASSHGHYGYTF.